The 16 T cell receptor beta chains presented below share a single source sample, sequenced in a study of cytomegalovirus exposure and HLA in healthy donors (dated by TCRdb to the late 2010s). Receptors were amplified or captured by the immunoSEQ multiplex PCR assay. TCRdb provides this immuneACCESS table in a form limited to in-frame rearrangements. Some clones are lacking; in checked studies, under half of them reflect an unresolved V gene, and why the rest are absent is not known. Within this sample are roughly 120,000 clones, with roughly 90% of them counted one time only. The biggest ten clones account for about 3.5% of the sample. The sequencing sample was made of PBMCs. The receptor set was obtained from a man younger than 40 in good health and CMV-seronegative.

The chain has TRBV7-2 and TRBJ1-5; unclear D gene. V was trimmed by 5 bases and J by 3 bases, leaving 14 bases between them. Germline V CDR1 and CDR2: SGHTA, FQGNSA. The CDR3 is 15 amino acids. CDR3 coding DNA: TGTGCCAGCAGCCTCACGCGGGTTTCCAATCAGCCCCAGCATTTT. Translating it yields CASSLTRVSNQPQHF.

The chain joins TRBV19 to TRBJ2-6, with D tentatively TRBD2 (5 bases). Germline CDR1 reads LNHDA; CDR2 reads SQIVND (reference sequence). The CDR3 is 17 residues long. Trimming stripped 5 bases from V and 2 bases from J, with 16 bases between. In DNA form, the CDR3 reads TGTGCCAGTAGTCCCCGTTCGGGGTGGGCTGGGGCCAACGTCCTGACTTTC. As protein: CASSPRSGWAGANVLTF.

The V and J genes are TRBV5-4 and TRBJ1-2, with D uncertain. Germline values: CDR1 SGHNT, CDR2 YYREEE (reference sequence). The CDR3 extends over 13 amino acids. The V end lost 0 bases, the J end lost 7 bases, and 10 bases lay between the germline ends. CDR3 DNA: TGTGCCAGCAGCTTGGCCGGAGGCATTGGCTACACCTTC. This sequence encodes CASSLAGGIGYTF.

This chain uses TRBV11-2 with TRBJ2-7, with 12 bases that match TRBD2. CDR1 is SGHAT and CDR2 is FQNNGV in the germline V gene. The V gene end was trimmed by 1 base and the J gene end by 5 bases; junction bases not matched to a gene: 9. CDR3 length equals 17 residues. CDR3 DNA sequence: TGTGCCAGCAGCTTAGGGAGACTAGCGGGGGCGAGGGACGAGCAGTACTTC. Its translation: CASSLGRLAGARDEQYF.

The chain employs TRBV4-3 and TRBJ2-2, with TRBD1 as a possible D gene (7 bases). V was shortened by 0 bases and J by 4 bases, with 12 bases between the two germline ends. The CDR3 is 16 amino acids. Germline V gene lookup returns CDR1 LGHNA and CDR2 YSLEER. CDR3 protein: CASSQDRGTVTGELFF. DNA of the CDR3: TGCGCCAGCAGCCAAGATCGGGGGACAGTCACCGGGGAGCTGTTTTTT.

This clone occurred a few times. One junction end disagrees with the germline gene, perhaps due to a read error. V gene TRBV6-7 combines with J gene TRBJ2-7; a weak D match, TRBD2 (6 bases). TRBV6-7 is an ORF, with its function uncertain. This CDR3 is 13 amino acids long. The CDR3 here is CASKRGGSSEQYF. The CDR3, as DNA: TGTGCCAGCAAGAGAGGAGGGTCCTCCGAGCAGTACTTC.

The rearrangement joins TRBV29-1 to TRBJ2-7; TRBD1 aligns across 9 bases. V shed 7 bases, J shed 4 bases, and the junction held 5 bases outside the gene matches. The CDR3 runs 12 residues. The germline V gene has CDR1 SQVTM and CDR2 ANQGSEA. The CDR3 DNA reads as TGCAGCGCTCAGGACAGGGGTTACGAGCAGTACTTC. It encodes CSAQDRGYEQYF.

The rearrangement uses TRBV5-1 and TRBJ1-2; no definite D call. Germline V gene data show CDR1 as SGHRS and CDR2 as YFSETQ. V lost 0 bases and J 4 bases, leaving 13 bases between the germline ends. The CDR3 consists of 15 residues. CDR3 loop: CASSLGMISSYGYTF. The CDR3, as DNA: TGCGCCAGCAGCTTGGGGATGATATCTAGCTATGGCTACACCTTC.

The genes are TRBV11-1 and TRBJ2-3, with TRBD2 matching 14 bases. Losses at the gene ends were 4 bases for V and 0 bases for J; bases not matched to a gene: 6. CDR1 SGHAT and CDR2 FQDESV come from the germline V gene (reference sequence). This CDR3 is built from 18 residues. The CDR3: CASSSGTSGGPSTDTQYF. The CDR3 nucleotides are TGTGCCAGCAGCTCCGGGACTAGCGGGGGCCCTAGCACAGATACGCAGTATTTT.

The count of this clone is one. The V gene is TRBV27, the J gene TRBJ2-6; D unclear. Germline CDR1 reads MNHEY; CDR2 reads SMNVEV (reference sequence). The V end lost 10 bases, the J end lost 0 bases, and 10 bases lay between the germline ends. The CDR3 loop spans 14 amino acids. Written as DNA, the CDR3 is TGTGCCACCTATCACAGCTCTGGGGCCAACGTCCTGACTTTC. It is translated as CATYHSSGANVLTF.

The rearrangement joins TRBV2 to TRBJ2-3; TRBD1 agrees at 9 bases. CDR3 length: 19 residues. Trimming took 5 bases from V and 1 from J; bases not matched to a gene: 16. In germline, CDR1 is SNHLY, CDR2 FYNNEI. The CDR3 is CASSRRDREALRGTDTQYF. The CDR3 nucleotides read TGTGCCAGCAGTCGTAGGGACAGGGAAGCCCTACGGGGCACAGATACGCAGTATTTT. The full variable domain, in which reference TRBV2 and TRBJ2-3 provide the parts outside the CDR3, is EPEVTQTPSHQVTQMGQEVILRCVPISNHLYFYWYRQILGQKVEFLVSFYNNEISEKSEIFDDQFSVERPDGSNFTLKIRSTKLEDSAMYFCASSRRDREALRGTDTQYFGPGTRLTVL.

A single count supports this clone. The CDR3 region is CASSGNRGPNTEAFF. The DNA of the CDR3 is TGTGCCAGCAGCGGGAACAGAGGGCCGAACACTGAAGCTTTCTTT. The rearrangement links TRBV5-6 to TRBJ1-1; D ambiguous. The germline gives CDR1 SGHDT, CDR2 YYEEEE. V was cut by 4 bases and J by 1 base, with 14 bases left in between. The CDR3 length is 15 residues.

The rearrangement joins TRBV7-9 to TRBJ1-1; tentative D call: TRBD1 (6 bases). The CDR3 totals 14 residues. CDR1 is SEHNR and CDR2 is FQNEAQ in the germline V gene (reference sequence). With 3 bases removed from V and 0 bases from J, the gap between germline ends came to 8 bases. CDR3 sequence: CASSFQGMNTEAFF. CDR3 DNA: TGTGCCAGCAGCTTCCAGGGGATGAACACTGAAGCTTTCTTT.

The chain uses TRBV2 and TRBJ1-5; the D is unclear. CDR3 length: 15 amino acids. CDR1 SNHLY and CDR2 FYNNEI come from the germline V gene. Trimming cost V 4 bases and J 5 bases, with 15 bases left between them. In DNA, the CDR3 is TGTGCCAGCAGTGTGGGCAAGGAAAGCTATCAGCCCCAGCATTTT. Translation: CASSVGKESYQPQHF. Looking up the rest from reference TRBV2 and TRBJ1-5 gives the full variable domain: EPEVTQTPSHQVTQMGQEVILRCVPISNHLYFYWYRQILGQKVEFLVSFYNNEISEKSEIFDDQFSVERPDGSNFTLKIRSTKLEDSAMYFCASSVGKESYQPQHFGDGTRLSIL.

This chain connects TRBV4-2 to TRBJ2-7, with D perhaps matching TRBD2 (6 bases). Germline V CDR1 and CDR2: LGHNA, YNFKEQ. The CDR3 has 15 residues. V was cut by 5 bases and J by 6 bases, with 20 bases left in between. The CDR3 loop reads CASSTRPSEPTEQYF. The DNA for the CDR3 is TGTGCCAGCAGCACCCGCCCTAGCGAACCCACCGAGCAGTACTTC.

This chain links TRBV7-8 with TRBJ1-3; D remains ambiguous. The CDR3 is 17 amino acids. The germline gives CDR1 SGHVS, CDR2 FQNEAQ. V was pared by 3 bases and J by 0 bases, with 15 bases between. DNA for the CDR3: TGTGCCAGCAGCTTTGGCCAGGAACTCTCCTCTGGAAACACCATATATTTT. Translated, it gives CASSFGQELSSGNTIYF.